This TCR beta chain was sequenced for a study of TET2 disruption in CD19-targeted CAR T cells (dated by TCRdb to between 2018 and 2020). At the level of the whole study: The number of samples was determined by the original clinical trial design and by which samples were available, and no additional inclusion criteria were applied. Study-wide conclusions, independent of this receptor: The conclusions drawn about the patient's CAR T cells were based on extensive analysis of just one subject.

The germline V gene sets CDR1 to SGHRS and CDR2 to YFSETQ. V loses 4 bases, J loses 5 bases, and the germline ends lie 7 bases apart. The CDR3 holds 13 amino acids from the cysteine to the phenylalanine. Part of the CDR3 DNA is given, 30 bases translated from base 1. As concerns this clone: It lacks a known antigen. The CDR3 end is not reached by the read, which stops 3 residues before it; the germline J gene fills it in.

The treatment or condition label corresponds to: autologous CTL019 cells: CD19 CAR with 4-1BB and CD3 zeta domains. The CD19 CAR incorporated TCR zeta and 4-1BB costimulatory signaling domains. Leukapheresis was used to collect the T cells for CTL019 manufacturing from peripheral blood. The DNeasy Blood and Tissue Kit was used to extract genomic DNA from pre-infusion T cells, peripheral blood, or sorted post-infusion T cells. Deep sequencing of the TCR beta chain was done using the immunoSEQ assay. The paper's data handling went like this. Clonotype frequencies were computed using only productive TCR beta rearrangements. TCRdb limited this immuneACCESS table to in-frame rearrangements with V and J called. A share of clones is missing; checked studies link under half to unresolved V genes, and the rest is unexplained. The V and J calls and clone size were taken over from that table, and D and trimming were inferred from the DNA. The table for this sample shows 25,000 to 30,000 clones. 1.5% to 2% of the sample is in the top ten clones.

This material consisted of CD8- CAR+ T cells sorted from cultured blood T cells, taken for CD19 CAR T cell therapy. The cell subset or site label, as the study defines it: CD8-negative CAR-positive T cells from the infusion product. The rearrangement combines TRBV5-1 with TRBJ1-6; the D gene identity is not certain. This receptor was identified in a man in his 70s with chronic lymphocytic leukemia. The CDR3 DNA, read in part, is TGCGCCAGCAGCCTAGATCATAATTCACCC. Translated, it reads CASSLDHNSP. The complete CDR3 sequence is CASSLDHNSPLHF.